The clone carrying this T cell receptor (beta chain) was found a few times. These data belong to a study of chemoradiotherapy in HPV16-positive cancers. The CDR3 is 14 amino acids. Trimming removed 9 bases at V and 4 bases at J, with 17 bases between. Germline loops: CDR1 LNHDA, CDR2 SQIVND (reference sequence). The method was immunoSEQ multiplex PCR; TCRdb's version includes in-frame clones alone and lacks a portion of them. This repertoire shows about 7,500 clones, around nine tenths found once; its top ten account for over 3.5%. This sequence originates from a human donor with HPV-associated anogenital cancer. The chain joins TRBV19 to TRBJ2-3; D is perhaps TRBD1 (6 bases). The sample here was taken from a patient who underwent chemoradiotherapy. CDR3 loop: CASSSQDSADTQYF. The CDR3 DNA is TGTGCCAGCTCCTCACAGGACAGCGCAGATACGCAGTATTTT.